These 15 T cell receptor beta chains were all obtained from the same sample, sequenced in a study of T-cell memory formation after mild COVID-19 (dated by TCRdb to 2020 to 2022). The protocol used for the library was 5' RACE. Reads for this sample came from an Illumina NovaSeq 6000. Using fastp trimming at Q25 and MiXCR clonotype assembly, TCRdb reanalyzed the public sequencing data and kept in-frame beta chains. Each entry is one CDR3 protein sequence, shown with its most common DNA and genes. A total of 200,000 to 250,000 distinct CDR3 sequences appear in this sample, over 7.5% of them only once. The top ten constitute roughly 3.5% of the sample. The sequencing sample was made of PBMCs or a T cell subset sorted from them (not recorded which). These receptors all come from a man aged 18 to 29 who had mild COVID-19 (a few samples of this study predate the infection). The sample titles of this study are shuffled in the database, so cell type and time point are left out; the donor was told from shared clones.

This clonotype was observed many times. The J gene is TRBJ1-1, the V gene TRBV7-9; D is unresolved. CDR1 SEHNR and CDR2 FQNEAQ come from the germline V gene (reference sequence). V dropped 2 bases and J dropped 0 bases, with 4 bases sitting between them. The CDR3 extends over 13 amino acids. The CDR3 protein is CASSLTMNTEAFF. In nucleotides, the CDR3 is TGTGCCAGCAGCTTAACAATGAACACTGAAGCTTTCTTT.

At least ten counts were recorded for this clonotype. The chain recombines TRBV5-1 with TRBJ2-1, with TRBD2 matching over 8 bases. Germline CDR1 is SGHRS and CDR2 is YFSETQ. This CDR3 has 14 residues. The J segment lost 8 bases and the V segment lost 3 bases, leaving 7 bases of the junction unmatched. The CDR3 sequence is CASSWTGGPYEQFF. The CDR3 DNA reads TGCGCCAGCAGCTGGACGGGGGGGCCTTATGAGCAGTTCTTC. Full variable domain (outside the CDR3, taken from reference TRBV5-1 and TRBJ2-1): KAGVTQTPRYLIKTRGQQVTLSCSPISGHRSVSWYQQTPGQGLQFLFEYFSETQRNKGNFPGRFSGRQFSNSRSEMNVSTLELGDSALYLCASSWTGGPYEQFFGPGTRLTVL.

V gene TRBV6-2 or TRBV6-3 combines with J gene TRBJ1-5; possible D gene TRBD1, 5 bases. The CDR3 covers 16 residues. The V gene's germline CDR1 is MNHEY and CDR2 SVGEGT. V was pared by 7 bases and J by 1 base, with 17 bases between. The CDR3 coding sequence is TGTGCCAGCATTCGGGCTGGGGCAGGGAGCAATCAGCCCCAGCATTTT. It translates to CASIRAGAGSNQPQHF.

J is TRBJ2-1 and V is TRBV9, with 13 bases fitting TRBD2. Germline CDR1 reads SGDLS; CDR2 reads YYNGEE. Losses at the gene ends were 4 bases for V and 3 bases for J; bases not matched to a gene: 7. This CDR3 is 17 amino acids long. As DNA, the CDR3 is TGTGCCAGCAGCCCTTCCTGGACTAGCGGGGGCTACAATGAGCAGTTCTTC. It specifies CASSPSWTSGGYNEQFF.

This clonotype was seen only a few times. This sequence joins TRBV10-3 and TRBJ1-5; 8 positions agree with TRBD1. The CDR3 sequence is 13 residues long. Trimming cost V 6 bases and J 6 bases; bases outside gene matches: 4. Germline assignment: CDR1 ENHRY and CDR2 SYGVKD. The CDR3 protein is CAIRQGAGQPQHF. DNA of the CDR3: TGTGCCATCAGGCAGGGGGCTGGTCAGCCCCAGCATTTT.

This clonotype has only a few counts. The chain recombines TRBV29-1 with TRBJ2-7; 9 bases fit TRBD1. Germline CDR1 SQVTM, CDR2 ANQGSEA. This CDR3 region has 13 residues. The trim removed 4 bases at V and 3 bases at J, leaving 4 bases unmatched. The CDR3 region has the DNA TGCAGCGTTGCCCCGGGACAGGGCTACGAGCAGTACTTC. Translating gives CSVAPGQGYEQYF.

J is TRBJ1-3 and V is TRBV4-1; D is unresolved. The CDR3 covers 13 residues. Germline-derived CDR1 and CDR2 are MGHRA and YSYEKL. The V end lost 3 bases, the J end lost 0 bases, and 3 bases lay between the germline ends. CDR3 residues: CASSHPSGNTIYF. CDR3 in DNA: TGCGCCAGCAGCCACCCCTCTGGAAACACCATATATTTT.

This chain joins TRBV6-2 or TRBV6-3 and TRBJ2-1; a weak D match, TRBD1 (6 bases). Germline assignment: CDR1 MNHEY and CDR2 SVGEGT. V shed 2 bases and J shed 8 bases, with 13 bases lying between them. This CDR3 spans 14 amino acids. Written as DNA, the CDR3 is TGTGCCAGCAGTTACAGACAGGTTCACGATGAGCAGTTCTTC. Protein sequence: CASSYRQVHDEQFF.

This clonotype occurred many times. The chain combines TRBV6-6 with TRBJ2-7, with D uncertain. Germline-derived CDR1 and CDR2 are MNHNY and SVGAGI (reference sequence). The CDR3 contains 9 residues. Trimming left V 8 bases short and J 5 bases short, with 4 bases between. The CDR3 DNA is TGTGCCAGCGGCCACGAGCAGTACTTC. It is translated as CASGHEQYF.

This clonotype has at least ten counts. One end of the junction is discordant with germline, which a read error may explain. The chain combines TRBV19 with TRBJ1-5; D perhaps matches TRBD1 (6 bases). Germline CDR1 reads LNHDA; CDR2 reads SQIVND (reference sequence). The CDR3 is made up of 13 amino acids. Here the CDR3 DNA reads TGTGCCAGTAGTACGACCCGGACAGATCCCCCGCATTTT. This gives the protein CASSTTRTDPPHF.

The table lists this clonotype with a few counts. The chain joins TRBV4-1 to TRBJ1-3; D gene unclear. Trimming stripped 3 bases from V and 2 bases from J, with 11 bases between. The V gene's germline CDR1 is MGHRA and CDR2 YSYEKL. The CDR3 length is 15 residues. CDR3 coding DNA: TGCGCCAGCAGCCACCTCGGGTCCCCTGGAAACACCATATATTTT. Amino acids: CASSHLGSPGNTIYF.

Many counts were recorded for this clonotype. The chain uses TRBV12-3 or TRBV12-4 and TRBJ1-3, with D unclear. The CDR3 totals 12 residues. V was shortened by 3 bases and J by 6 bases, with 6 bases between the two germline ends. The CDR3, as DNA: TGTGCCAGCAGTTTGTCCGAAAACACCATATATTTT. The encoded protein is CASSLSENTIYF.

In this sample, this clonotype turned up a few times. The chain uses TRBV3-1 and TRBJ2-1, with 9 bases identical to TRBD2. The ends lost 3 bases at V and 9 bases at J; junction bases unmatched: 6. The CDR3 extends over 14 amino acids. Germline V gene lookup returns CDR1 LGHDT and CDR2 YNNKEL (reference sequence). The CDR3 loop is CASSQRGGRVEQFF. The CDR3 region has the DNA TGTGCCAGCAGCCAGCGGGGGGGCCGGGTTGAGCAGTTCTTC.

This clonotype was seen ten or more times. The CDR3 DNA sequence: TGTGCCAGCAGTTACTCGTTCAGTTTCACAGATACGCAGTATTTT. This gives the protein CASSYSFSFTDTQYF. The rearrangement joins TRBV6-5 to TRBJ2-3; D not resolved. CDR1 is MNHEY and CDR2 is SVGAGI in the germline V gene. V gave up 0 bases and J gave up 2 bases, with 9 bases separating them. The CDR3 contains 15 residues.

This clonotype showed up just a few times. The V gene is TRBV4-2, the J gene TRBJ2-7; 10 positions match TRBD2. V was clipped by 5 bases and J by 3 bases; unmatched bases: 7. Germline-derived CDR1 and CDR2 are LGHNA and YNFKEQ. This CDR3 region has 15 residues. The CDR3, as DNA: TGTGCCAGCAGCACCCCGGGACTAGCGAACTACGAGCAGTACTTC. Protein product: CASSTPGLANYEQYF.